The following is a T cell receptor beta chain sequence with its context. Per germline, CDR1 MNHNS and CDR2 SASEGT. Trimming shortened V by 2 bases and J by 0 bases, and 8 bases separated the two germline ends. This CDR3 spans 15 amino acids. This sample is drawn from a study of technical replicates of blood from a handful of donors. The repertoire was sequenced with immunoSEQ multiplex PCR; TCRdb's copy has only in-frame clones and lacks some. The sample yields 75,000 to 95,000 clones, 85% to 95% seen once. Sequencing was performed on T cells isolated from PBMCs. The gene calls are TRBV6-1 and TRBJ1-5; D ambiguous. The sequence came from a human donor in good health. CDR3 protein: CASSERGDSNQPQHF. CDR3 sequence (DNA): TGTGCCAGCAGTGAACGCGGGGATAGCAATCAGCCCCAGCATTTT.